This TCR beta chain originates from a study of response to subunit inactivated influenza vaccine. Trimming took off 0 bases at V and 4 bases at J, with 10 bases between the two ends. The CDR3 is 15 residues long. Germline V gene data show CDR1 as MNHEY and CDR2 as SMNVEV (reference sequence). This clonotype was observed a few times. TCRdb called the RT-PCR reads again in MiXCR, with one record for every CDR3 protein. The table includes a few hundred thousand distinct CDR3 sequences, about a tenth detected once. The specimen was PBMCs from blood, collected 35 to 45 days after vaccination. The chain recombines TRBV27 with TRBJ1-3; D is ambiguous. The sequence derives from a man aged 50 to 59 who received an inactivated influenza vaccine. CDR3 in amino acids: CASSLSPDPGNTIYF. The CDR3 coding sequence is TGTGCCAGCAGTTTATCCCCGGACCCGGGAAACACCATATATTTT.